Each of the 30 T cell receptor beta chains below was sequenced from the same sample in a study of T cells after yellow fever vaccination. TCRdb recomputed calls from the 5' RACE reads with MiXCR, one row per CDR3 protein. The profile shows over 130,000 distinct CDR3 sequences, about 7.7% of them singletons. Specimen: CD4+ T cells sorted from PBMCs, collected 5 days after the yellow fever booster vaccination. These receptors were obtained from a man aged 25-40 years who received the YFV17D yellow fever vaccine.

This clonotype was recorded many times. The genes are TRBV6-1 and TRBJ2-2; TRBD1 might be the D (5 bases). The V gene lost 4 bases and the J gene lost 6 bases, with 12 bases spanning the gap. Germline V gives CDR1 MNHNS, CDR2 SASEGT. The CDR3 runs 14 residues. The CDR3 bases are TGTGCCAGCAGTGCTCAGGGTGGGGCCGGGGAGCTGTTTTTT. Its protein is CASSAQGGAGELFF.

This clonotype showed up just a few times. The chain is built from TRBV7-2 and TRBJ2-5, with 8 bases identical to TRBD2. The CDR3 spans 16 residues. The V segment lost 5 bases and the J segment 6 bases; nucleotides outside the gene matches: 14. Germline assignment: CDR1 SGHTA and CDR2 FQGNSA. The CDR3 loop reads CASSPSYSGSAKTQYF. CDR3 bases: TGTGCCAGCAGCCCCAGCTACAGCGGGAGCGCGAAGACCCAGTACTTC.

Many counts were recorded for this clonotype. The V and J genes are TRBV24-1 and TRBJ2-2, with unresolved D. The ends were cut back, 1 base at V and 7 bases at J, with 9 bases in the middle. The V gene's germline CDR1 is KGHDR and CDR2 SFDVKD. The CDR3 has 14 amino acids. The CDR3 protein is CATSDLSPNGELFF. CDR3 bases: TGTGCCACCAGTGATTTAAGTCCGAACGGGGAGCTGTTTTTT.

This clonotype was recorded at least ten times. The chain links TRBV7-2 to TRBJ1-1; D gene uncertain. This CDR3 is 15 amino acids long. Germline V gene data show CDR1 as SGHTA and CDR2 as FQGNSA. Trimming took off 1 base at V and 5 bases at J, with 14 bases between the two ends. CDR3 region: CASSLGRVGGTEAFF. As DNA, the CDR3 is TGTGCCAGCAGCTTAGGTCGTGTGGGCGGGACTGAAGCTTTCTTT.

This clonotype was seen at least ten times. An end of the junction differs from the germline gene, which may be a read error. The CDR3 reads CASSFSGGEARHF. CDR3 sequence (DNA): TGTGCCAGCAGCTTTTCGGGGGGCGAGGCGCGGCACTTC. This chain connects TRBV7-9 to TRBJ2-7; perhaps TRBD2 as D (7 bases). CDR1 is SEHNR and CDR2 is FQNEAQ in the germline V gene (reference sequence). The CDR3 length is 13 residues.

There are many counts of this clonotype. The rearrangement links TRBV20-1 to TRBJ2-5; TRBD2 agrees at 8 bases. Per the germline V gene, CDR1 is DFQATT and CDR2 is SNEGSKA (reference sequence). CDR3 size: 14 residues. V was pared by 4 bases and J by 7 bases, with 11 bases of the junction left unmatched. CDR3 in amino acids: CSAKKAGALGTQYF. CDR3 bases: TGCAGTGCTAAAAAAGCGGGAGCTCTTGGGACCCAGTACTTC.

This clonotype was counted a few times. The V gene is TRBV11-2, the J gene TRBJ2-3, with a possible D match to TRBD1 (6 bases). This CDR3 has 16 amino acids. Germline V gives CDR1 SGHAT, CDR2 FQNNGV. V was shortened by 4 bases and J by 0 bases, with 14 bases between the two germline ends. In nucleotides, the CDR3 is TGTGCCAGCAGCTCCACCACAGGGTCTAGCACAGATACGCAGTATTTT. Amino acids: CASSSTTGSSTDTQYF.

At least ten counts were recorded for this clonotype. CDR3 in amino acids: CSAGLGGGGLNEQFF. CDR3 DNA: TGCAGTGCCGGACTGGGGGGTGGGGGGCTCAATGAGCAGTTCTTC. The genes are TRBV20-1 and TRBJ2-1; D may be TRBD1 or TRBD2 (6 bases each). The length of the CDR3 is 15 residues. Germline assignment: CDR1 DFQATT and CDR2 SNEGSKA (reference sequence). The V end lost 6 bases, the J end lost 6 bases, and 21 bases lay between the germline ends.

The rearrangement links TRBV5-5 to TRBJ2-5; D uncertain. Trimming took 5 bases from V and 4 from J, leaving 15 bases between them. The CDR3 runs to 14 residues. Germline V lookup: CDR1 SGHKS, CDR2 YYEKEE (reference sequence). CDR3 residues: CASSPEWHSETQYF. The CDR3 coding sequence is TGTGCCAGCAGTCCGGAGTGGCACTCAGAGACCCAGTACTTC.

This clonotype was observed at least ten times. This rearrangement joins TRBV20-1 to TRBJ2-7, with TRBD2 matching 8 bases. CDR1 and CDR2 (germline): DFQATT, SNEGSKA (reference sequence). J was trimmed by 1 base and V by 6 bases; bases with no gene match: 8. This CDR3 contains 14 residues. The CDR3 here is CSAWDGRVSYEQYF. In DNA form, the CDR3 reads TGCAGTGCCTGGGACGGGAGGGTATCCTACGAGCAGTACTTC.

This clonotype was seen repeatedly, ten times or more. The chain's CDR3 is CASSPGSNEQFF. CDR3 sequence (DNA): TGCGCCAGCAGCCCTGGGAGTAATGAGCAGTTCTTC. The V call is TRBV5-1, the J call TRBJ2-1, with D possibly TRBD2 on 5 matching bases. V was clipped by 4 bases and J by 7 bases, with 9 bases between them. This CDR3 contains 12 residues. Germline CDR1 SGHRS, CDR2 YFSETQ. The entire variable domain, with the rest obtained from reference TRBV5-1 and TRBJ2-1, is as follows: KAGVTQTPRYLIKTRGQQVTLSCSPISGHRSVSWYQQTPGQGLQFLFEYFSETQRNKGNFPGRFSGRQFSNSRSEMNVSTLELGDSALYLCASSPGSNEQFFGPGTRLTVL.

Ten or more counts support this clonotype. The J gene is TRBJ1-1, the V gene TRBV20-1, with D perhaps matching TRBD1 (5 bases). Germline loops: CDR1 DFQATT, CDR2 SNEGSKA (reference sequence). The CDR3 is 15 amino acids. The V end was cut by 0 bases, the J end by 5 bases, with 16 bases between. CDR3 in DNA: TGCAGTGCTAGAGATCGAACCTGGGGACGGACTGAAGCTTTCTTT. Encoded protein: CSARDRTWGRTEAFF.

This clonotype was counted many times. The CDR3 DNA reads TGTGCCAGCTCACAGCGGGAGTTAGATACGCAGTATTTT. Residues: CASSQRELDTQYF. The chain combines TRBV18 with TRBJ2-3; TRBD2 agrees at 8 bases. Germline CDR1 and CDR2: KGHSH and LQKENI. CDR3 length equals 13 residues. V lost 4 bases and J lost 5; bases outside the gene matches: 2.

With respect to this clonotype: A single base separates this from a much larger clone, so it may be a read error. CDR3 nucleotides: TGTGCCAGCAGCGTGCAGTCCGGGACAGCGATCTACGAGCAGTACTTC. This encodes CASSVQSGTAIYEQYF. The rearrangement joins TRBV9 to TRBJ2-7; 7 nucleotides agree with TRBD1. Germline lookup yields CDR1 SGDLS and CDR2 YYNGEE. The CDR3 totals 16 residues. Trimming took 2 bases from V and 3 from J; bases not matched to a gene: 11.

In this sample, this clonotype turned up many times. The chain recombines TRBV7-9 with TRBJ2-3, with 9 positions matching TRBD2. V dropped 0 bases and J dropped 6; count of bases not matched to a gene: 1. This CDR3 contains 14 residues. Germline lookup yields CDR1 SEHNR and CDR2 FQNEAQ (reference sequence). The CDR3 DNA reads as TGTGCCAGCAGCTTAGCGGGACTAGCTGATACGCAGTATTTT. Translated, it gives CASSLAGLADTQYF.

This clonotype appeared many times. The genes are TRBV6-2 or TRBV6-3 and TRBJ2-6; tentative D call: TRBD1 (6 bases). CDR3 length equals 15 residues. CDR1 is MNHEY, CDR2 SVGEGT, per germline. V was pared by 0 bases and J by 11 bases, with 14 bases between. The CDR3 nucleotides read TGTGCCAGCAGTTACTCTGGGACAAAGCCGGACGTCCTGACTTTC. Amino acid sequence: CASSYSGTKPDVLTF.

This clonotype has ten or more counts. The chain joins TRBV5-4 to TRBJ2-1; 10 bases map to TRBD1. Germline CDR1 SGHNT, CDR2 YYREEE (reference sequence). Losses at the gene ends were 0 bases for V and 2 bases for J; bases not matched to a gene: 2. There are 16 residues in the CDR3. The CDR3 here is CASSLVGQGAYNEQFF. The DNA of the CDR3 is TGTGCCAGCAGCTTGGTAGGACAGGGGGCCTACAATGAGCAGTTCTTC.

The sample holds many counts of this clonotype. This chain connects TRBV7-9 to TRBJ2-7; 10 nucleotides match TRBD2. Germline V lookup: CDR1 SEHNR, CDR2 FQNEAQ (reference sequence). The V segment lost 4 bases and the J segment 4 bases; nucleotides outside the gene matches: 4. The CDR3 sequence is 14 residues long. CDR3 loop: CASSYGTSVYEQYF. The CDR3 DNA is TGTGCCAGCAGCTATGGGACTAGCGTGTACGAGCAGTACTTC.

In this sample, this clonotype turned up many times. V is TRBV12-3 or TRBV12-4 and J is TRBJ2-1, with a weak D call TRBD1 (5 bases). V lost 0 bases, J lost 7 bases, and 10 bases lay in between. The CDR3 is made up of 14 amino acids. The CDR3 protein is CASSLAQGRNEQFF. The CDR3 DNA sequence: TGTGCCAGCAGTTTAGCGCAGGGTCGGAATGAGCAGTTCTTC.

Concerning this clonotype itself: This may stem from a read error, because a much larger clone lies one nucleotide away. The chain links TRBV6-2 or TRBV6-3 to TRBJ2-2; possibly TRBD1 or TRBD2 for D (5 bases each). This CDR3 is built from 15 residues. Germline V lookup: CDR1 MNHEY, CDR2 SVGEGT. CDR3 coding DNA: TGTGCCAGCAGTTACGGTGTAGGTGGCGCCGGGGCGCTGTTTTTT. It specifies CASSYGVGGAGALFF.

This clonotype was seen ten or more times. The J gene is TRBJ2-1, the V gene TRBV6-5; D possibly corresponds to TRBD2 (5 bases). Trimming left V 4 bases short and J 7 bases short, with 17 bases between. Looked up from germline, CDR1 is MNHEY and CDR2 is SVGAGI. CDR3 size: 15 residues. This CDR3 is CASSFMASSRNEQFF. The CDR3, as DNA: TGTGCCAGCAGTTTCATGGCTAGCTCCAGGAATGAGCAGTTCTTC.

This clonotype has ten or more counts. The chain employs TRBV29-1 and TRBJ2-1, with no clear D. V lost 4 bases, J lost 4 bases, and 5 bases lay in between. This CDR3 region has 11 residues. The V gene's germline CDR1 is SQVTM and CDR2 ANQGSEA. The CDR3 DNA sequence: TGCAGCGTTGTTCTATACAATGAGCAGTTCTTC. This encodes CSVVLYNEQFF.

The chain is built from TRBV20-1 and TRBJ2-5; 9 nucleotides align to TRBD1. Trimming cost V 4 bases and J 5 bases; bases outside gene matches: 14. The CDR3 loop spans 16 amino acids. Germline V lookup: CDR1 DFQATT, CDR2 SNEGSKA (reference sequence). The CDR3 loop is CSATPPGYRGRETQYF. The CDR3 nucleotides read TGCAGTGCTACTCCTCCAGGATACAGGGGGCGGGAGACCCAGTACTTC.

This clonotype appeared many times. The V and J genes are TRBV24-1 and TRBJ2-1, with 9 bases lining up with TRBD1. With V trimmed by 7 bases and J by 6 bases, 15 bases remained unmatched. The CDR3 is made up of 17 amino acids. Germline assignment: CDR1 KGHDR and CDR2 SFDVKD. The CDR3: CATSPFTGTGSFNEQFF. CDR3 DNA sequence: TGTGCCACCAGCCCTTTTACCGGGACAGGGAGTTTCAATGAGCAGTTCTTC.

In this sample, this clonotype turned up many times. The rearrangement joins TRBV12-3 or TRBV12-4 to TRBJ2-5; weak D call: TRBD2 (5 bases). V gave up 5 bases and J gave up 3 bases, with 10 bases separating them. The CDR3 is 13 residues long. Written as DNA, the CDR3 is TGTGCCAGCAGTGGAGGTTTGAAAGAGACCCAGTACTTC. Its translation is CASSGGLKETQYF.

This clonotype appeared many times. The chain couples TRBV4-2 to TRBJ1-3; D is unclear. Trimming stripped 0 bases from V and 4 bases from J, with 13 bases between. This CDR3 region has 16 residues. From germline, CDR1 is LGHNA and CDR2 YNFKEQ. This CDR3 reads CASSQDPQKGGNTIYF. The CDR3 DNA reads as TGTGCCAGCAGCCAAGATCCACAGAAAGGCGGAAACACCATATATTTT.

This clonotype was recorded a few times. This CDR3 is CASSKDTGRSGGANVLTF. The CDR3 DNA reads TGTGCCAGCAGCAAAGACACCGGGAGGAGTGGTGGGGCCAACGTCCTGACTTTC. The rearrangement joins TRBV21-1 to TRBJ2-6; TRBD2, the table's D call, lacks a check against the DNA. TRBV21-1 represents a pseudogene. This CDR3 contains 18 residues.

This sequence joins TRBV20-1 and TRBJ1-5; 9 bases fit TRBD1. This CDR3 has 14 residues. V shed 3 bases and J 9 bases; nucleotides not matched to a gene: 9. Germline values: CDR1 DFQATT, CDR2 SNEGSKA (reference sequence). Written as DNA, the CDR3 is TGCAGTGCTAGTATGGGACAGGGTATCGGGCCCCAGCATTTT. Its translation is CSASMGQGIGPQHF.

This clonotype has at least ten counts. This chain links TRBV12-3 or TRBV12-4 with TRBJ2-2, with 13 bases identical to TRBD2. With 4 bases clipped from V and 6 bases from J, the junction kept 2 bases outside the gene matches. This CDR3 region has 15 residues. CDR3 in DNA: TGTGCCAGCAGTTGGACTAGCGGGAGTCCCGGGGAGCTGTTTTTT. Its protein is CASSWTSGSPGELFF.

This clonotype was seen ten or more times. In DNA form, the CDR3 reads TGTGCCATCAGTAGTCTACAGGGGAAGCCTTTCTTT. Translating gives CAISSLQGKPFF. The chain is built from TRBV10-3 and TRBJ1-1; 7 nucleotides line up with TRBD1. CDR1 is ENHRY and CDR2 is SYGVKD in the germline V gene. This CDR3 spans 12 amino acids. The V segment lost 5 bases and the J segment 12 bases; nucleotides outside the gene matches: 9.